This paragraph covers one TCR beta chain sequence. Its antigen is unknown. This record belongs to a study of T cell responses to AZD1222 COVID-19 vaccine. Notes on the study in general: A reported finding is that nearly half of spike-specific TCRs target unmutated variant regions.

The method was immunoSEQ multiplex PCR; TCRdb's version includes in-frame clones alone and lacks a portion of them. The data contain 100,000 to 150,000 clones, about 88% of them singletons. With V trimmed by 1 base and J by 8 bases, 12 bases remained unmatched. The CDR3 runs to 16 residues. CDR1 MDHEN and CDR2 SYDVKM come from the germline V gene. The sequenced sample was peripheral blood, obtained on day 0 of AZD1222 vaccination. This clonotype was sampled from an adult in good health. This chain links TRBV28 with TRBJ1-2; 8 positions match TRBD1. CDR3: CASSLYPGQGAGGYTF. In DNA form, the CDR3 reads TGTGCCAGCAGTTTATATCCGGGGCAGGGGGCGGGAGGCTACACCTTC.